These T cell receptor beta chains were read from a single sample in a study of PD-1 blockade in mismatch repair-deficient tumors. Generated by immunoSEQ multiplex PCR, the TCRdb table keeps only in-frame clones and is missing some. The sample holds around 100,000 clones, about three quarters seen once. The sample here was peripheral blood, taken 60 weeks after starting pembrolizumab. Source of these receptors: an adult with mismatch repair-deficient cancer. Both conserved end residues are part of each CDR3. D genes are given only for firm matches. Clone sizes are given selectively: once, few, many, or a class where the clone is expanded.

CDR3nt,CDR3aa,d_gene,v_gene,abundance,j_gene
TGTGCCAGCAGCGTAGGTGGTGGGTTCTCTGGGGCCAACGTCCTGACTTTC,CASSVGGGFSGANVLTF,.,TRBV9,once,TRBJ2-6
TGTGCCAGTAGCACCCGGGGCAGGGAGACCTACGAGCAGTACTTC,CASSTRGRETYEQYF,.,TRBV19,.,TRBJ2-7
TGTGCCAGCAGCTTAACTAGCGGGAGGGCGTACAATGAGCAGTTCTTC,CASSLTSGRAYNEQFF,TRBD2,TRBV7-6,.,TRBJ2-1
TGCGCCAGCAGCCAGGCTTTATGGGGGGCGCACGAAAAACTGTTTTTT,CASSQALWGAHEKLFF,.,TRBV4-1,.,TRBJ1-4
TGTGCCAGCAGCTTCCAGGGGAACACTGAAGCTTTCTTT,CASSFQGNTEAFF,.,TRBV5-6,.,TRBJ1-1
TGTGCTAGTGGTCCCGCCGGGACAGGGGATGAAAAACTGTTTTTT,CASGPAGTGDEKLFF,TRBD1,TRBV12-5,.,TRBJ1-4
TGTGCCAGCAGTCCTCACGGGGGGGCGGTGTACGAGCAGTACTTC,CASSPHGGAVYEQYF,TRBD2,TRBV14,.,TRBJ2-7
TGTGCCAGCAGCTTATTCAGGGAGGGTGGCTACACCTTC,CASSLFREGGYTF,.,TRBV7-8,few,TRBJ1-2
TGTGCCAGCAGGGATTATCTTACAGGGGCCAACTATGGCTACACCTTC,CASRDYLTGANYGYTF,TRBD1,TRBV2,few,TRBJ1-2
TGTGCCAGCAGCCGGCAGAGTTTGACAGGGACCGAGCAGTACTTC,CASSRQSLTGTEQYF,TRBD1,TRBV5-4,.,TRBJ2-7
TGTGCCAGCAGCTTGGCCTCTGACCTAAATGAGCAGTTCTTC,CASSLASDLNEQFF,.,TRBV5-4,.,TRBJ2-1
TGTGCCAGCTCACGAACGGGAGTAATGAATGAAAAACTGTTTTTT,CASSRTGVMNEKLFF,.,TRBV18,.,TRBJ1-4
TGTGCCAGTAGTATCTTTTATAGGGATGGGGCCAACGTCCTGACTTTC,CASSIFYRDGANVLTF,.,TRBV19,.,TRBJ2-6
TGTGCCAGCAGCCACTATTACGAGCAGTACTTC,CASSHYYEQYF,.,TRBV11-2,.,TRBJ2-7